The present TCR beta chain was sequenced within a study of PD-L1 blockade in urothelial cancer. Background on the study: The researchers analyzed blood 3 weeks (second dose) and 6 weeks after treatment start. The study's findings and limits: Patients who had durable benefit saw their tumor-associated blood clones expand more at 3 weeks.

Repertoires were generated with immunoSEQ multiplex PCR, while TCRdb's copy carries only in-frame clones and drops some. This table has around 100,000 clones, over 75% appearing once. Trimming cost V 4 bases and J 0 bases; bases outside gene matches: 3. CDR3 size: 14 residues. The germline V gene has CDR1 SGHRS and CDR2 YFSETQ. In the case of this clone: Its target is unknown.

Sequencing was performed on PBMCs, taken around atezolizumab (anti-PD-L1) treatment. This receptor was obtained from a man over 45 with urothelial cancer. The J gene is TRBJ2-7, the V gene TRBV5-1; 8 nucleotides agree with TRBD2. CDR3 region: CASSRTSGSYEQYF. CDR3 bases: TGCGCCAGCAGCCGCACTAGCGGCTCCTACGAGCAGTACTTC.